This T cell receptor (beta chain) was sequenced during a study of T cells in Graves' hyperthyroidism and ophthalmopathy. PBMCs were obtained from 9 to 10 ml fresh peripheral blood. In its sample, this clonotype was seen many times. Amplification yielded TCR beta CDR3 regions, with RNA transcripts as the source. When the TCR CDR3 underwent first-round RT-PCR, the HTBI primer set was used. TCRdb analysed the multiplex PCR reads with MiXCR anew, one entry per CDR3 protein. The table lists more than 500,000 distinct CDR3 sequences, about 16% of them singletons. V lost 1 base and J lost 6; bases outside the gene matches: 8. CDR1 and CDR2 from the germline V gene are KGHSH and LQKENI. This CDR3 has 16 residues.

This chain connects TRBV18 to TRBJ2-2, with 7 bases matching TRBD1. Sequencing was performed on blood. The clonotype was recovered from a woman in her 30s with Graves' ophthalmopathy. The CDR3 loop reads CASSPRQGGEAGELFF. Written as DNA, the CDR3 is TGTGCCAGCTCACCACGACAGGGTGGTGAGGCCGGGGAGCTGTTTTTT.